This T cell receptor (beta chain) derives from a study of identical twins. In regard to this clonotype: Its cognate antigen is unknown.

One entry per CDR3 protein, called by TCRdb with MiXCR from the 5' RACE reads. The sample lists hundreds of thousands of distinct CDR3 sequences, around a sixth occurring once. Germline assignment: CDR1 MNHNS and CDR2 SASEGT. The CDR3 loop spans 16 amino acids. V dropped 7 bases and J dropped 1; count of bases not matched to a gene: 10. Notes on the study in general: Cross-sectional statistics underpinned the conclusions; the same donors were not followed. Invariant populations such as MAIT and iNKT cells could partly muddle zero-insertion analyses.

These same records also appear under a second study, on T cells expressing NK-cell markers. That work contributes: Out of eight donors sequenced, seven tested HCMV-seropositive and the remaining one seronegative.

The TCR was taken from a woman between 18 and 29 years old in good health. The chain couples TRBV6-1 to TRBJ2-7; 10 bases are a match to TRBD1. Sequenced sample: PBMCs. As DNA, the CDR3 is TGTGCCAGCACCCAATGGTCGGGACAGGGGTCCTACGAGCAGTACTTC. Translated: CASTQWSGQGSYEQYF.